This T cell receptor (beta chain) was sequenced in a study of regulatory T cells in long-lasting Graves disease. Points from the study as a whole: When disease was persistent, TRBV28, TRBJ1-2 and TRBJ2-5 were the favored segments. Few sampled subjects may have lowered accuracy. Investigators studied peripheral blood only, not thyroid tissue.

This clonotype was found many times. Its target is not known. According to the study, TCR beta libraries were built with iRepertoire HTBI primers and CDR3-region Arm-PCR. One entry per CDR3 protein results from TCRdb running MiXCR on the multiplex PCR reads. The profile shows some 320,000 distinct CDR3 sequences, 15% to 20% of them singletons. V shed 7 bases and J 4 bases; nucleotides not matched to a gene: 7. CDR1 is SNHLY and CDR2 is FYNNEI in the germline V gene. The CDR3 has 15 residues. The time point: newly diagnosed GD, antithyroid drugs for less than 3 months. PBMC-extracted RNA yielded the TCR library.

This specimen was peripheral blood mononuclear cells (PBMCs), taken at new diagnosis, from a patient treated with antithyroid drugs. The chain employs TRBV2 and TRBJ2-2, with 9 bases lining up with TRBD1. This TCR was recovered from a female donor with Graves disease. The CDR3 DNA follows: TGTGCCAGCAAAGGCGGACAGGGGATCACCGGGGAGCTGTTTTTT. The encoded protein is CASKGGQGITGELFF.